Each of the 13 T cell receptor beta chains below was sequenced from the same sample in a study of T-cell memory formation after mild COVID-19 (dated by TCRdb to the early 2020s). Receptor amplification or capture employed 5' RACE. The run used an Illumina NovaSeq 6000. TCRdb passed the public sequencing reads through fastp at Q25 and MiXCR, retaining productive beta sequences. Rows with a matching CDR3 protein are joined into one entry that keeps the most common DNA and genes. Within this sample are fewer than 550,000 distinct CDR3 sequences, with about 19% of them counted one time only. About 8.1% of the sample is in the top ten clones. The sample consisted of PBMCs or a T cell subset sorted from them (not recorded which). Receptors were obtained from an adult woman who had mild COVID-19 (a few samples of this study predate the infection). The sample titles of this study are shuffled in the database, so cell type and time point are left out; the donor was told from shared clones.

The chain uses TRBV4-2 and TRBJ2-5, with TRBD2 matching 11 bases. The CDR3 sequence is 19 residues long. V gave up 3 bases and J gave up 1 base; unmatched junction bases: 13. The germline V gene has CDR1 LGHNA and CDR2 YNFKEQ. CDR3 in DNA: TGTGCCAGCAGCCATTTCGGCCTAGCGGGGGGCCCTATCCAAGAGACCCAGTACTTC. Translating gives CASSHFGLAGGPIQETQYF.

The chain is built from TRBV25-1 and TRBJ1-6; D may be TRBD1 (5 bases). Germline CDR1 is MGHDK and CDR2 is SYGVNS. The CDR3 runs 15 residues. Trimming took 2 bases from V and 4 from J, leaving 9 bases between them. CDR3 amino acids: CASSEGTPYNSPLHF. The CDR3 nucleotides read TGTGCCAGCAGTGAAGGGACCCCATATAATTCACCCCTCCACTTT. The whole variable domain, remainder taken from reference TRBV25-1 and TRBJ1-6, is EADIYQTPRYLVIGTGKKITLECSQTMGHDKMYWYQQDPGMELHLIHYSYGVNSTEKGDLSSESTVSRIRTEHFPLTLESARPSHTSQYLCASSEGTPYNSPLHFGNGTRLTVT.

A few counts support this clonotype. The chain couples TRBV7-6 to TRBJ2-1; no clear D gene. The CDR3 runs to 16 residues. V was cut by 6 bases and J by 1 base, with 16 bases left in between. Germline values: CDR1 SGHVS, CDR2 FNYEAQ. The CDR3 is CASSRTQLGSYNEQFF. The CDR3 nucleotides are TGTGCCAGCAGTCGAACCCAGTTGGGGTCCTACAATGAGCAGTTCTTC.

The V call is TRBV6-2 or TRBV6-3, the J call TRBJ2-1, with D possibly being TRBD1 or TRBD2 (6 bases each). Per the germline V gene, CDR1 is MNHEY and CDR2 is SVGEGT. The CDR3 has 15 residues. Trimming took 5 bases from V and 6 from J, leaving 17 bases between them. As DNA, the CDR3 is TGTGCCAGCAGTCCTACGACAGGAGGGCGCAATGAGCAGTTCTTC. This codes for CASSPTTGGRNEQFF.

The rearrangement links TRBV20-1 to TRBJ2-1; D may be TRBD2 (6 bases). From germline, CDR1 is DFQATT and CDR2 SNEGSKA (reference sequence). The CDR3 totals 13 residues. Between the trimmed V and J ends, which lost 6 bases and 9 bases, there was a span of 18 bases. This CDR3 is CSADSRLGAEQFF. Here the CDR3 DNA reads TGCAGTGCCGACTCCAGACTAGGGGCTGAGCAGTTCTTC.

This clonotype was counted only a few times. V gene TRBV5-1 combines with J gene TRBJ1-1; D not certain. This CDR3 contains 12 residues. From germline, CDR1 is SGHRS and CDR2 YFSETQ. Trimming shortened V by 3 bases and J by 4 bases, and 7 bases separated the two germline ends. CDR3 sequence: CASSSGFTEAFF. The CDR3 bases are TGCGCCAGCAGCTCCGGGTTCACTGAAGCTTTCTTT.

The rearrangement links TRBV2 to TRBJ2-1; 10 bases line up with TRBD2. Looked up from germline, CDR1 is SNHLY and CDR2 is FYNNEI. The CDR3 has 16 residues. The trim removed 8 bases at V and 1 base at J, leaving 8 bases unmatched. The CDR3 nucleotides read TGTGCCAGCCCCGGGACTAGCGTTGGTTCCTACAATGAGCAGTTCTTC. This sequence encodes CASPGTSVGSYNEQFF.

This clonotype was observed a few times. CDR3 protein: CASAAGGYSSTDTQYF. The DNA of the CDR3 is TGTGCCAGCGCCGCGGGGGGTTACTCTAGCACAGATACGCAGTATTTT. The chain carries TRBV27 and TRBJ2-3; 8 nucleotides agree with TRBD2. CDR1 and CDR2 (germline): MNHEY, SMNVEV (reference sequence). This CDR3 is 16 amino acids long. V was pared by 8 bases and J by 0 bases, with 10 bases of the junction left unmatched.

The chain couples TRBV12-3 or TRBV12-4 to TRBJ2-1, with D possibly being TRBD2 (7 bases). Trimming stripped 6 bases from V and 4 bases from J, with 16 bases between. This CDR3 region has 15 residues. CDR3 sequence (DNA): TGTGCCAGCAGCGTGGGGGGGGGCCGTTACAATGAGCAGTTCTTC. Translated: CASSVGGGRYNEQFF.

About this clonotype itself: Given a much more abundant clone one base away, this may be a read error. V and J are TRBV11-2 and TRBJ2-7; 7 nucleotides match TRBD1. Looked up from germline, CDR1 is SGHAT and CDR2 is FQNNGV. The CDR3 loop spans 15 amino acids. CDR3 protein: CASNLQGQITYEQYF. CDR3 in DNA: TGTGCCAGCAACTTACAGGGACAGATAACCTACGAGCAGTACTTC.

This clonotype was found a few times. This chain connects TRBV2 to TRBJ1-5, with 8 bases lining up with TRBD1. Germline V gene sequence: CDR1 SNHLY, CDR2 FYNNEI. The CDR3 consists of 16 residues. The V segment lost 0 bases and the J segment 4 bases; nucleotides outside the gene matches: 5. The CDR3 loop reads CASSEARTGLNQPQHF. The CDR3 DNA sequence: TGTGCCAGCAGTGAAGCAAGGACAGGGCTGAATCAGCCCCAGCATTTT.

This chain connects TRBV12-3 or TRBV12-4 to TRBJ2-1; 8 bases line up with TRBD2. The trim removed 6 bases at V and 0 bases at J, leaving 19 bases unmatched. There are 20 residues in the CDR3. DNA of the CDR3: TGTGCCAGCAGACCCTTTGGGACTAGGTTTCAGGGGAGCTCCTACAATGAGCAGTTCTTC. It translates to CASRPFGTRFQGSSYNEQFF.

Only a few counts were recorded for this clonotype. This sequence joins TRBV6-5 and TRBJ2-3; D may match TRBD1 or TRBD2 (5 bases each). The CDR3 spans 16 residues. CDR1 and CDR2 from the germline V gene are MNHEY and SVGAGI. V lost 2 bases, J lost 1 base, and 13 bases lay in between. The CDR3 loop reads CASSYQGGLRTDTQYF. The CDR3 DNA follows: TGTGCCAGCAGTTACCAGGGCGGGTTACGCACAGATACGCAGTATTTT.